The 18 T cell receptor beta chains given below trace back to one sample, sequenced in a study of OX40 agonist ivuxolimab in advanced cancers. The method was the immunoSEQ multiplex PCR assay. TCRdb stores this immuneACCESS table with in-frame sequences only. Part of the clones is absent; in the studies checked, under half of the shortfall reflects unresolved V genes, and no reason is known for the rest. The sample contains 70,000 to 85,000 clones, roughly 80% of them found a single time. Approximately 5.6% of the sample rests with the top ten. This specimen was CD4+ or CD8+ T cells sorted from blood, taken in a trial of the OX40 agonist ivuxolimab. These receptors came from an adult with an advanced solid tumor such as melanoma, head and neck, liver or kidney cancer.

J is TRBJ1-5 and V is TRBV10-3, with TRBD1 as a possible D gene (6 bases). From germline, CDR1 is ENHRY and CDR2 SYGVKD. The CDR3 has 14 residues. V lost 0 bases and J lost 7, with 10 bases in between. The CDR3 region is CAISESGGGQPQHF. CDR3 DNA: TGTGCCATCAGTGAGTCAGGGGGAGGGCAGCCCCAGCATTTT.

The V gene is TRBV6-5, the J gene TRBJ2-7; weak D call: TRBD2 (6 bases). The germline CDR1 and CDR2 sequences are MNHEY and SVGAGI. V was clipped by 0 bases and J by 2 bases, with 14 bases between them. The CDR3 covers 16 residues. The CDR3 spells CASSYSMAGLPYEQYF. The CDR3 coding sequence is TGTGCCAGCAGTTACTCCATGGCGGGGCTCCCCTACGAGCAGTACTTC.

The chain joins TRBV4-1 to TRBJ1-2; D might be TRBD1 (5 bases). V lost 5 bases and J 2 bases, leaving 18 bases between the germline ends. Looked up from germline, CDR1 is MGHRA and CDR2 is YSYEKL. The CDR3 contains 16 residues. The CDR3: CASSTVPRRENYGYTF. The CDR3 DNA is TGCGCCAGCAGCACCGTCCCCCGCAGGGAAAACTATGGCTACACCTTC.

This chain links TRBV21-1 with TRBJ2-3; the table calls TRBD2, which could not be checked here. TRBV21-1 is recorded as a pseudogene. The CDR3 sequence is 16 residues long. The DNA for the CDR3 is TGTGCCAGCAGCAAAGTAGCGGGGGGGCGTACAGATACGCAGTATTTT. Translated: CASSKVAGGRTDTQYF.

The chain has TRBV13 and TRBJ2-7; D unresolved. The CDR3 spans 16 residues. Germline V gives CDR1 PRHDT, CDR2 FYEKMQ (reference sequence). The ends were cut back, 5 bases at V and 2 bases at J, with 19 bases in the middle. The CDR3 DNA reads as TGTGCCAGCAGCCTAGACGGGTCACGGGCCACCTACGAGCAGTACTTC. It is translated as CASSLDGSRATYEQYF.

V and J are TRBV15 and TRBJ2-1; weak D call: TRBD1 (6 bases). Germline CDR1 and CDR2: LNHNV and YYDKDF (reference sequence). This CDR3 contains 15 residues. V shed 4 bases and J shed 4 bases, with 14 bases lying between them. Here the CDR3 reads CATSKSRDIYNEQFF. The CDR3 nucleotides read TGTGCCACCAGCAAAAGCCGGGACATTTACAATGAGCAGTTCTTC.

This clone is a singleton in its sample. Here the CDR3 DNA reads TGCGCCAGCAGCACCTCCAGGGGATCCTACGAGCAGTACTTC. Protein product: CASSTSRGSYEQYF. V usage is TRBV5-1 and J usage is TRBJ2-7, with D possibly being TRBD1 (6 bases). Germline V gene sequence: CDR1 SGHRS, CDR2 YFSETQ. Trimming pared 4 bases from V and 1 base from J, leaving 12 bases between. This CDR3 spans 14 amino acids.

The CDR3 loop is CASSVIGTGDNEQFF. The CDR3, as DNA: TGTGCCAGCAGTGTTATCGGGACAGGGGACAATGAGCAGTTCTTC. The gene calls are TRBV25-1 and TRBJ2-1; 10 bases agree with TRBD1. The junction had 5 bases not matched to a gene; V was cut back by 4 bases and J by 5 bases. This CDR3 spans 15 amino acids. The V gene's germline CDR1 is MGHDK and CDR2 SYGVNS. Full variable domain (missing parts from reference TRBV25-1 and TRBJ2-1): EADIYQTPRYLVIGTGKKITLECSQTMGHDKMYWYQQDPGMELHLIHYSYGVNSTEKGDLSSESTVSRIRTEHFPLTLESARPSHTSQYLCASSVIGTGDNEQFFGPGTRLTVL.

The chain recombines TRBV5-4 with TRBJ2-4; the D gene is possibly TRBD2 (7 bases). CDR1 is SGHNT and CDR2 is YYREEE in the germline V gene (reference sequence). Trimming removed 4 bases at V and 6 bases at J, with 14 bases between. This CDR3 comprises 14 residues. In DNA form, the CDR3 reads TGTGCCAGCAGCACCCCGGGGGGCCCAAACATTCAGTACTTC. Translation: CASSTPGGPNIQYF.

The chain uses TRBV28 and TRBJ1-2, with a weak D call TRBD1 (6 bases). This CDR3 has 14 amino acids. CDR1 and CDR2 from the germline V gene are MDHEN and SYDVKM. Deletions cut 5 bases from V and 4 bases from J, with 14 bases between. CDR3 in amino acids: CASSRTDSGYGYTF. The CDR3 DNA is TGTGCCAGCAGTCGAACGGACAGCGGCTATGGCTACACCTTC.

This clone is a singleton in its sample. The rearrangement links TRBV27 to TRBJ2-7; D may be TRBD1 or TRBD2 (6 bases each). Germline CDR1 and CDR2: MNHEY and SMNVEV (reference sequence). Trimming left V 2 bases short and J 0 bases short, with 11 bases between. The CDR3 runs to 15 residues. The CDR3: CASSLRGESSYEQYV. Here the CDR3 DNA reads TGTGCCAGCAGTTTAAGGGGGGAGAGCTCCTACGAGCAGTACGTC.

This chain joins TRBV5-1 and TRBJ2-3, with TRBD2 identical over 7 bases. The V and J ends lost 2 bases and 6 bases, in that order; junction bases with no gene match: 9. The V gene's germline CDR1 is SGHRS and CDR2 YFSETQ. The CDR3 has 15 amino acids. For the CDR3, the DNA is TGCGCCAGCAGCTTTAGTGCGGGGGATGCGGATACGCAGTATTTT. This encodes CASSFSAGDADTQYF.

The chain's CDR3 is CASGLYIAGANVLTF. As DNA, the CDR3 is TGCGCCAGCGGTTTATACATAGCTGGGGCCAACGTCCTGACTTTC. The chain combines TRBV4-1 with TRBJ2-6, with D unclear. Per germline, CDR1 MGHRA and CDR2 YSYEKL. Trimming took 8 bases from V and 2 from J, leaving 13 bases between them. The CDR3 is made up of 15 amino acids.

The chain links TRBV2 to TRBJ2-7; D gene uncertain. This CDR3 contains 11 residues. Trimming stripped 6 bases from V and 2 bases from J, with 5 bases between. Germline values: CDR1 SNHLY, CDR2 FYNNEI. The CDR3 loop reads CASSRTYEQYF. DNA of the CDR3: TGTGCCAGCAGCCGGACCTACGAGCAGTACTTC.

This clone showed up just a few times. The chain couples TRBV9 to TRBJ2-5, with 10 bases identical to TRBD2. The end of the DNA aligns better with TRBJ2-7, so the J call may be wrong. Germline CDR1 and CDR2: SGDLS and YYNGEE. The CDR3 loop spans 14 amino acids. The CDR3 loop is CASSRGLADYEQYF. For the CDR3, the DNA is TGTGCCAGCAGCAGAGGACTAGCGGACTACGAGCAGTACTTC.

The rearrangement links TRBV27 to TRBJ2-7, with a tentative D call TRBD2 (7 bases). The germline gives CDR1 MNHEY, CDR2 SMNVEV (reference sequence). The CDR3 is 14 residues long. Trimming removed 5 bases at V and 11 bases at J, with 22 bases between. The CDR3 sequence is CASSRGAGMGGKYF. DNA for the CDR3: TGTGCCAGCAGTCGGGGGGCAGGGATGGGAGGCAAGTACTTC.

CDR3 amino acids: CASSAGISSYNEQFF. CDR3 in DNA: TGTGCCAGCAGCGCCGGGATCAGCTCCTACAATGAGCAGTTCTTC. This chain uses TRBV11-2 with TRBJ2-1; a possible D gene is TRBD2 (5 bases). Trimming shortened V by 5 bases and J by 0 bases, and 11 bases separated the two germline ends. The germline CDR1 and CDR2 sequences are SGHAT and FQNNGV. The CDR3 length is 15 residues.

Note on this clone: At one end the junction does not follow the germline gene, possibly because of a read error. The chain is built from TRBV6-1 and TRBJ1-2; TRBD1 aligns across 12 bases. This CDR3 spans 16 amino acids. CDR1 is MNHNS, CDR2 SASEGT, per germline. The CDR3 DNA follows: TGTGCCAGCAGTCAAGCACCCGGGACAGGGGGCGGAGGCTACACCTTC. Translated: CASSQAPGTGGGGYTF.